The 24 T cell receptor beta chains presented below share a single source sample, sequenced in a study of CD8+ T cells in alopecia areata. Treatment meaning: oral pan-JAK inhibitor, 5-10 mg twice daily. It was cDNA, reverse transcribed from extracted RNA, that served as the sequencing template. Clones were read by immunoSEQ multiplex PCR, and TCRdb kept only the in-frame ones, dropping some. The data contain 35,000 to 45,000 clones, roughly 90% of them singletons. Material: CD8+ T cells sorted from blood, obtained at week 24, from a patient treated with tofacitinib. These receptors all stem from a human donor with alopecia areata.

This clone turned up a few times. V is TRBV19 and J is TRBJ2-1, with TRBD2 as a possible D gene (6 bases). This CDR3 comprises 15 residues. The germline V gene has CDR1 LNHDA and CDR2 SQIVND (reference sequence). V gave up 2 bases and J gave up 4 bases, with 12 bases separating them. CDR3 in DNA: TGTGCCAGTAGTATAATATTGGGGGGATACAATGAGCAGTTCTTC. It codes for CASSIILGGYNEQFF.

This clone appeared once. This sequence joins TRBV5-6 and TRBJ2-1, with D perhaps being TRBD1 or TRBD2 (5 bases each). The CDR3 extends over 14 amino acids. CDR1 SGHDT and CDR2 YYEEEE come from the germline V gene. V shed 4 bases and J shed 2 bases, with 10 bases lying between them. The CDR3 bases are TGTGCCAGCAGCCCCGGGACGACCTACAATGAGCAGTTCTTC. Translated, it gives CASSPGTTYNEQFF.

The V gene is TRBV5-6, the J gene TRBJ2-3; D is unresolved. The CDR3 totals 12 residues. With 0 bases removed from V and 4 bases from J, the gap between germline ends came to 3 bases. Germline V gene sequence: CDR1 SGHDT, CDR2 YYEEEE. Here the CDR3 DNA reads TGTGCCAGCAGCTTGGCGCCAGATACGCAGTATTTT. Its protein product is CASSLAPDTQYF.

The V gene is TRBV27, the J gene TRBJ2-1; D gene unclear. Germline-derived CDR1 and CDR2 are MNHEY and SMNVEV (reference sequence). The CDR3 consists of 14 residues. Trimming left V 2 bases short and J 3 bases short, with 8 bases between. The CDR3 protein is CASSLTADYNEQFF. Written as DNA, the CDR3 is TGTGCCAGCAGTTTAACAGCCGACTACAATGAGCAGTTCTTC.

The J gene is TRBJ2-7, the V gene TRBV6-1, with D perhaps TRBD1 or TRBD2 (5 bases each). The CDR3 contains 14 residues. Trimming left V 5 bases short and J 2 bases short, with 13 bases between. The V gene's germline CDR1 is MNHNS and CDR2 SASEGT. CDR3 protein: CASSFSGRTYEQYF. The CDR3 DNA reads TGTGCCAGCAGTTTCTCGGGACGGACCTACGAGCAGTACTTC.

The chain combines TRBV15 with TRBJ2-2; no clear D gene. The ends were cut back, 1 base at V and 1 base at J, with 13 bases in the middle. This CDR3 contains 17 residues. Germline lookup yields CDR1 LNHNV and CDR2 YYDKDF (reference sequence). CDR3 DNA: TGTGCCACCAGCAGAGTGAGAGGTACGGAGAACACCGGGGAGCTGTTTTTT. Protein: CATSRVRGTENTGELFF.

The chain carries TRBV11-2 and TRBJ2-7, with a possible D match to TRBD1 (6 bases). Trimming removed 1 base from V and 2 bases from J, with 9 bases in between. The germline gives CDR1 SGHAT, CDR2 FQNNGV. CDR3 length equals 14 residues. CDR3 sequence reads: CASSLGRGAYEQYF. The CDR3 nucleotides read TGTGCCAGCAGCTTAGGCAGGGGAGCCTACGAGCAGTACTTC. The full variable domain, rest sourced from reference TRBV11-2 and TRBJ2-7, is EAGVAQSPRYKIIEKRQSVAFWCNPISGHATLYWYQQILGQGPKLLIQFQNNGVVDDSQLPKDRFSAERLKGVDSTLKIQPAKLEDSAVYLCASSLGRGAYEQYFGPGTRLTVT.

V usage is TRBV27 and J usage is TRBJ2-2, with D perhaps matching TRBD1 or TRBD2 (5 bases each). Per the germline V gene, CDR1 is MNHEY and CDR2 is SMNVEV (reference sequence). The CDR3 is 14 residues long. V lost 2 bases to trimming and J lost 6 bases, with 10 bases between them. The CDR3 sequence: CASSLARGPGELFF. The DNA for the CDR3 is TGTGCCAGCAGTTTAGCCCGGGGCCCCGGGGAGCTGTTTTTT.

V gene TRBV7-2 combines with J gene TRBJ2-1, with a tentative D call TRBD2 (5 bases). V dropped 4 bases and J dropped 9 bases, with 16 bases sitting between them. The V gene's germline CDR1 is SGHTA and CDR2 FQGNSA. The CDR3 runs to 14 residues. This CDR3 is CASSSLALMGEQFF. CDR3 DNA: TGTGCCAGCAGCTCCCTAGCACTCATGGGTGAGCAGTTCTTC.

The CDR3 protein is CASSGDRAPNTEAFF. In nucleotides, the CDR3 is TGTGCCAGCAGTGGGGACAGGGCCCCGAACACTGAAGCTTTCTTT. The chain couples TRBV2 to TRBJ1-1; 9 bases map to TRBD1. Germline values: CDR1 SNHLY, CDR2 FYNNEI. The V gene end was trimmed by 4 bases and the J gene end by 1 base; junction bases not matched to a gene: 4. The CDR3 covers 15 residues.

The chain uses TRBV28 and TRBJ1-3, with 7 bases aligning to TRBD1. J was trimmed by 4 bases and V by 3 bases; bases with no gene match: 6. Per the germline V gene, CDR1 is MDHEN and CDR2 is SYDVKM. There are 15 residues in the CDR3. The CDR3 DNA follows: TGTGCCAGCAGTTTTCCAGGGGGTGGAGGAAACACCATATATTTT. Its translation is CASSFPGGGGNTIYF. Full variable domain (outside the CDR3, taken from reference TRBV28 and TRBJ1-3): DVKVTQSSRYLVKRTGEKVFLECVQDMDHENMFWYRQDPGLGLRLIYFSYDVKMKEKGDIPEGYSVSREKKERFSLILESASTNQTSMYLCASSFPGGGGNTIYFGEGSWLTVV.

The chain carries TRBV29-1 and TRBJ2-1, with 10 nucleotides matching TRBD1. J gave up 6 bases and V 4 bases, and 3 bases lay outside the gene matches. The CDR3 covers 13 residues. Germline lookup yields CDR1 SQVTM and CDR2 ANQGSEA. CDR3 sequence: CSVGQGAGNEQFF. The CDR3 DNA reads as TGCAGCGTTGGACAGGGGGCTGGCAATGAGCAGTTCTTC.

V usage is TRBV27 and J usage is TRBJ2-1; TRBD2 matches at 7 bases. Germline CDR1 MNHEY, CDR2 SMNVEV (reference sequence). Trimming removed 10 bases from V and 4 bases from J; junction bases left unmatched: 10. CDR3 size: 14 residues. The CDR3 sequence: CATSVLARYNEQFF. The CDR3, as DNA: TGTGCCACCTCGGTACTAGCGCGGTACAATGAGCAGTTCTTC.

The genes are TRBV7-9 and TRBJ2-3, with 8 bases matching TRBD2. Germline V gives CDR1 SEHNR, CDR2 FQNEAQ (reference sequence). J was trimmed by 1 base and V by 0 bases; bases with no gene match: 3. This CDR3 region has 16 residues. This CDR3 is CASSLARGAGTDTQYF. In nucleotides, the CDR3 is TGTGCCAGCAGCTTAGCGCGGGGGGCGGGCACAGATACGCAGTATTTT.

The CDR3 DNA reads as TGTGCCAGCAGTGACTCACCAGGGGGCTACACTGAAGCTTTCTTT. This codes for CASSDSPGGYTEAFF. The chain has TRBV6-4 and TRBJ1-1; 8 bases fit TRBD1. Germline V gene sequence: CDR1 MRHNA, CDR2 SNTAGT. The CDR3 extends over 15 amino acids. With 0 bases clipped from V and 3 bases from J, the junction kept 3 bases outside the gene matches.

The V call is TRBV7-9, the J call TRBJ1-1; D uncertain. The CDR3 has 16 amino acids. V was shortened by 4 bases and J by 2 bases, with 17 bases between the two germline ends. Germline V CDR1 and CDR2: SEHNR, FQNEAQ (reference sequence). The CDR3 loop reads CASSSRKQTFNTEAFF. CDR3 nucleotide sequence: TGTGCCAGCAGCTCCCGGAAACAGACATTTAACACTGAAGCTTTCTTT.

The table lists this clone with a few counts. The V gene is TRBV6-5, the J gene TRBJ2-1; 9 nucleotides agree with TRBD1. The CDR3 totals 15 residues. V lost 4 bases to trimming and J lost 4 bases; unmatched junction nucleotides: 5. CDR1 and CDR2 from the germline V gene are MNHEY and SVGAGI. The CDR3 loop is CASSWGQGRYNEQFF. In nucleotides, the CDR3 is TGTGCCAGCAGTTGGGGACAGGGCCGTTACAATGAGCAGTTCTTC.

This rearrangement joins TRBV11-1 to TRBJ2-5; 7 positions agree with TRBD1. Germline V gene data show CDR1 as SGHAT and CDR2 as FQDESV (reference sequence). The CDR3 runs to 14 residues. Germline trimming cut 5 bases from V and 7 bases from J; bases unmatched to any gene: 10. The CDR3 here is CASSLGTELTTQYF. DNA for the CDR3: TGTGCCAGCAGCCTTGGGACAGAGCTTACGACCCAGTACTTC. The full variable domain, its missing parts supplied by reference TRBV11-1 and TRBJ2-5, is EAEVAQSPRYKITEKSQAVAFWCDPISGHATLYWYRQILGQGPELLVQFQDESVVDDSQLPKDRFSAERLKGVDSTLKIQPAELGDSAMYLCASSLGTELTTQYFGPGTRLLVL.

CDR3 protein: CASGGSEVSEAFF. The CDR3, as DNA: TGTGCCTCGGGGGGATCGGAAGTTTCTGAAGCTTTCTTT. J is TRBJ1-1 and V is TRBV27; possible D gene TRBD1, 5 bases. The CDR3 length is 13 residues. The V end lost 11 bases, the J end lost 6 bases, and 19 bases lay between the germline ends. Germline-derived CDR1 and CDR2 are MNHEY and SMNVEV (reference sequence).

This chain links TRBV27 with TRBJ2-5; D might be TRBD2 (5 bases). The germline V gene has CDR1 MNHEY and CDR2 SMNVEV (reference sequence). This CDR3 contains 14 residues. Trimming removed 5 bases from V and 2 bases from J, with 12 bases in between. The CDR3 here is CASSHQRLQETQYF. The CDR3 DNA reads TGTGCCAGCAGTCATCAGCGGCTACAAGAGACCCAGTACTTC.

The chain is built from TRBV11-1 and TRBJ2-1; weak D call: TRBD1 (6 bases). V lost 5 bases and J 0 bases, leaving 17 bases between the germline ends. This CDR3 has 17 residues. CDR1 is SGHAT and CDR2 is FQDESV in the germline V gene (reference sequence). The CDR3 coding sequence is TGTGCCAGCAGCCATAACACAGGGCAGAGCTCCTACAATGAGCAGTTCTTC. Translating it yields CASSHNTGQSSYNEQFF.

This chain joins TRBV27 and TRBJ2-1, with 7 bases aligning to TRBD1. V gave up 5 bases and J gave up 5 bases; unmatched junction bases: 6. CDR3 length: 14 amino acids. The V gene's germline CDR1 is MNHEY and CDR2 SMNVEV (reference sequence). The CDR3 DNA reads TGTGCCAGCAGTCTGACAGGGTTTCACAATGAGCAGTTCTTC. Translation gives CASSLTGFHNEQFF.

V and J are TRBV13 and TRBJ2-6; D remains ambiguous. Looked up from germline, CDR1 is PRHDT and CDR2 is FYEKMQ (reference sequence). The CDR3 is 16 residues long. V dropped 1 base and J dropped 2 bases, with 9 bases sitting between them. The CDR3 loop reads CASSLETSPGANVLTF. The CDR3 bases are TGTGCCAGCAGCTTAGAGACAAGCCCTGGGGCCAACGTCCTGACTTTC.

This clone was picked up one time. The gene calls are TRBV7-2 and TRBJ2-1; the match to TRBD2 covers 10 bases. This CDR3 contains 15 residues. Germline-derived CDR1 and CDR2 are SGHTA and FQGNSA. Trimming removed 1 base from V and 8 bases from J; junction bases left unmatched: 5. The DNA for the CDR3 is TGTGCCAGCAGCTTAGGGGCCGGGACTAGCGATGAGCAGTTCTTC. Its translation is CASSLGAGTSDEQFF.